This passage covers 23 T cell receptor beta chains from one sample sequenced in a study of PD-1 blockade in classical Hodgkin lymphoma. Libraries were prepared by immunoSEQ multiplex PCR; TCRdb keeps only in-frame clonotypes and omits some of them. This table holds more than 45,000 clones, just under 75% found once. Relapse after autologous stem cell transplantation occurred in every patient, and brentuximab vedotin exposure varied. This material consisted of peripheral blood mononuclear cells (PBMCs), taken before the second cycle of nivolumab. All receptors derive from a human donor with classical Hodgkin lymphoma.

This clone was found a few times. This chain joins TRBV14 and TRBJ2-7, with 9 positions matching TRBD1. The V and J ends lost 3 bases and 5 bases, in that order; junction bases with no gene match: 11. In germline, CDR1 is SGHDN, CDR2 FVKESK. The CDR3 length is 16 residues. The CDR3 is CASSHRSGQGMNEQYF. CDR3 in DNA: TGTGCCAGCAGCCATCGGTCCGGACAGGGGATGAACGAGCAGTACTTC.

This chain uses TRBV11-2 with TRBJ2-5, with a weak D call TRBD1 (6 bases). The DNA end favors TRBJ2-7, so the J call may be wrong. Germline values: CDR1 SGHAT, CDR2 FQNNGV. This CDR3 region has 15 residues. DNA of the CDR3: TGTGCCAGCAGCTCCCGACAGGAATCCCCATACGAGCAGTACTTC. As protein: CASSSRQESPYEQYF.

The CDR3, as DNA: TGTGCCAGCCGCCGCCTAGCGGGTATCTCGAACACCGGGGAGCTGTTTTTT. Protein product: CASRRLAGISNTGELFF. The chain links TRBV2 to TRBJ2-2, with TRBD2 matching 8 bases. Germline trimming cut 8 bases from V and 0 bases from J; bases unmatched to any gene: 11. Germline V gives CDR1 SNHLY, CDR2 FYNNEI. The CDR3 is made up of 17 amino acids.

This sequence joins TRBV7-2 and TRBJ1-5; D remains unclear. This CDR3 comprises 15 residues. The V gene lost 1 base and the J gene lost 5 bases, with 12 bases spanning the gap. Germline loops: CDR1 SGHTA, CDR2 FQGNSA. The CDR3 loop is CASSLGPGVDQPQHF. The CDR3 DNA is TGTGCCAGCAGCTTAGGTCCCGGGGTAGATCAGCCCCAGCATTTT.

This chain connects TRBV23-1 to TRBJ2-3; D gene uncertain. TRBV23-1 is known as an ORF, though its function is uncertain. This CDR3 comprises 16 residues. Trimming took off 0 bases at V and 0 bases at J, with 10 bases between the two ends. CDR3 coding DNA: TGCGCCAGCAGTCAATCACACGGGTTTAGCACAGATACGCAGTATTTT. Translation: CASSQSHGFSTDTQYF.

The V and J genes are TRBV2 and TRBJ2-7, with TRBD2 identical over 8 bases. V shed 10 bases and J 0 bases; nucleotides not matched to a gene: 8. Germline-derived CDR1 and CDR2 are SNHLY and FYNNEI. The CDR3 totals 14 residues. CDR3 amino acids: CATLQSGSSYEQYF. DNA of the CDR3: TGTGCCACCTTACAGAGCGGGAGCTCCTACGAGCAGTACTTC.

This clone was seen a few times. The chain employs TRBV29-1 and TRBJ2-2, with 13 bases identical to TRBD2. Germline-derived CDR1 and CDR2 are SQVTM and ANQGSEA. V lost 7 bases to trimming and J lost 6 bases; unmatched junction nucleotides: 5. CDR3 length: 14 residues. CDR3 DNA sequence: TGCAGCGCACAACTAGCGGGAGGGCCCGGGGAGCTGTTTTTT. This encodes CSAQLAGGPGELFF.

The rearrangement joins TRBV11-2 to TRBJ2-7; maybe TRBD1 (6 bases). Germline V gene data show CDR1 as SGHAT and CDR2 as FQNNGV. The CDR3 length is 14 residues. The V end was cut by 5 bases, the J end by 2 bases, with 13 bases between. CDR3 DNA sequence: TGTGCCAGCAGCGTCTCCAGGGGAACCTACGAGCAGTACTTC. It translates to CASSVSRGTYEQYF.

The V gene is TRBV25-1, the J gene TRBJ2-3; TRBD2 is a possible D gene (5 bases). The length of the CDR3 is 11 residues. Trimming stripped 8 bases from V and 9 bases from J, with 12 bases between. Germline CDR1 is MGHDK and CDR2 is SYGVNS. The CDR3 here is CASSPRETQYF. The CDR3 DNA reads TGTGCCAGCTCTCCCCGGGAAACGCAGTATTTT.

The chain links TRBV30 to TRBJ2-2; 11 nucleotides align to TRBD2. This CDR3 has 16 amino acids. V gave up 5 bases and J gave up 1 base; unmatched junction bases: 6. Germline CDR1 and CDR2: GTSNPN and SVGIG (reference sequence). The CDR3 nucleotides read TGTGCCTGGGAGCGACTAGCGGGATTGAACACCGGGGAGCTGTTTTTT. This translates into CAWERLAGLNTGELFF.

Written as DNA, the CDR3 is TGTGCCAGCAGCTTGGCCGGGGGGAAGTACGAGCAGTACTTC. Encoded protein: CASSLAGGKYEQYF. The rearrangement uses TRBV5-6 and TRBJ2-5; 7 bases are a match to TRBD2. Judging by the DNA end, TRBJ2-7 fits better; the J call may be wrong. Germline V gene data show CDR1 as SGHDT and CDR2 as YYEEEE. The CDR3 covers 14 residues.

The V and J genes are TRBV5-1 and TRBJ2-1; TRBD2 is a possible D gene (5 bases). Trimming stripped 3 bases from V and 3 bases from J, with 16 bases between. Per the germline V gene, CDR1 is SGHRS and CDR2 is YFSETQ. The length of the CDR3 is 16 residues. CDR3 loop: CASSSGLSGNYNEQFF. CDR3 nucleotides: TGCGCCAGCAGCTCAGGTCTCAGCGGAAACTACAATGAGCAGTTCTTC.

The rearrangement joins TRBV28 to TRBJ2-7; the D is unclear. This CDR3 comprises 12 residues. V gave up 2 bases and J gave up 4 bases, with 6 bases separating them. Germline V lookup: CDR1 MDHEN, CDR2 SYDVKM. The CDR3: CASSLTRYEQYF. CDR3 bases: TGTGCCAGCAGTTTAACGCGGTACGAGCAGTACTTC. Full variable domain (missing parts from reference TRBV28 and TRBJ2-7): DVKVTQSSRYLVKRTGEKVFLECVQDMDHENMFWYRQDPGLGLRLIYFSYDVKMKEKGDIPEGYSVSREKKERFSLILESASTNQTSMYLCASSLTRYEQYFGPGTRLTVT.

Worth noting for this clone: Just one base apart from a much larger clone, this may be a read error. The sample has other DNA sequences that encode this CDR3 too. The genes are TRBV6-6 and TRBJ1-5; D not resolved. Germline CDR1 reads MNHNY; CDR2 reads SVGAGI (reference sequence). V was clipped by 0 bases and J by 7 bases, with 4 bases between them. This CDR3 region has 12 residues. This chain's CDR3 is CASSYSTQPQHF. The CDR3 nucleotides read TGTGCCAGCAGTTACTCGACCCAGCCCCAGCATTTT.

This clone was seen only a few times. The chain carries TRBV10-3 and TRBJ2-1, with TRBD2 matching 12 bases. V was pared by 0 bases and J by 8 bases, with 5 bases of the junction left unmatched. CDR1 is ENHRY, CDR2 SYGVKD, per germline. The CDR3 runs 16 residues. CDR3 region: CAISESSSGRAHEQFF. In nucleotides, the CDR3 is TGTGCCATCAGTGAGTCCTCTAGCGGGAGGGCCCATGAGCAGTTCTTC.

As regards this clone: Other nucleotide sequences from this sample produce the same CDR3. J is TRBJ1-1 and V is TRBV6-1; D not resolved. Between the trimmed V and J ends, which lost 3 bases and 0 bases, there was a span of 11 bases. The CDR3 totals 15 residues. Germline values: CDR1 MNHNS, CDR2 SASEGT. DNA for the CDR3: TGTGCCAGCAGTGAGGCCGGAACTTTGAACACTGAAGCTTTCTTT. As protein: CASSEAGTLNTEAFF.

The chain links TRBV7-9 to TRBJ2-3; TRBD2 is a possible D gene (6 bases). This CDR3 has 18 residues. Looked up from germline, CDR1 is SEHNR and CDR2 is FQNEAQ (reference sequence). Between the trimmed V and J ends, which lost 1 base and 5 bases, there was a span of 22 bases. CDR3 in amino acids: CASSLGYPLAMSQDTQYF. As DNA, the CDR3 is TGTGCCAGCAGCTTAGGGTACCCTCTAGCGATGTCCCAAGATACGCAGTATTTT.

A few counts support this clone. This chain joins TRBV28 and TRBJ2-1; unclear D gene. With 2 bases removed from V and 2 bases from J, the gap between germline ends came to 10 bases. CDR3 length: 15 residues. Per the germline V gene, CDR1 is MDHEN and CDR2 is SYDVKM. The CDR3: CASSLISGAYNEQFF. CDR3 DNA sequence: TGTGCCAGCAGTTTAATCTCGGGCGCCTACAATGAGCAGTTCTTC. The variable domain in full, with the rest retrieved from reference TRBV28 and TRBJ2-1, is DVKVTQSSRYLVKRTGEKVFLECVQDMDHENMFWYRQDPGLGLRLIYFSYDVKMKEKGDIPEGYSVSREKKERFSLILESASTNQTSMYLCASSLISGAYNEQFFGPGTRLTVL.

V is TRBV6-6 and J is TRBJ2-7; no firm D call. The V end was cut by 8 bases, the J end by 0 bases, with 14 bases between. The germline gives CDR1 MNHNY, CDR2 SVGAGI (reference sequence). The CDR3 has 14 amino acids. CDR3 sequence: CASLRSPSSYEQYF. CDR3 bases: TGTGCCAGCTTGAGAAGCCCCAGCTCCTACGAGCAGTACTTC.

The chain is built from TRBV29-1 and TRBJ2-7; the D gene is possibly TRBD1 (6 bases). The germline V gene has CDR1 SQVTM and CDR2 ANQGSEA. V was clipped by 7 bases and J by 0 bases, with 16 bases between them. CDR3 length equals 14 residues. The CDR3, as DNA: TGCAGCGGCCTTATACAGGGACACTCCTACGAGCAGTACTTC. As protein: CSGLIQGHSYEQYF.

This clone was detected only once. The CDR3 reads CSVGPPGLRYEQYF. CDR3 nucleotides: TGCAGCGTTGGTCCTCCGGGGCTTAGATACGAGCAGTACTTC. The rearrangement joins TRBV29-1 to TRBJ2-7; D is possibly TRBD1 or TRBD2 (5 bases each). The germline V gene has CDR1 SQVTM and CDR2 ANQGSEA. Trimming left V 4 bases short and J 4 bases short, with 17 bases between. The CDR3 runs 14 residues.

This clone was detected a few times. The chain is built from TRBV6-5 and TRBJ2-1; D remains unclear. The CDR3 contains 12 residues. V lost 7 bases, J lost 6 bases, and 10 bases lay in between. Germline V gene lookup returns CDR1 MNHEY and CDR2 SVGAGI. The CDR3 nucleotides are TGTGCCAGCACGACAAGGGCCAATGAGCAGTTCTTC. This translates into CASTTRANEQFF.

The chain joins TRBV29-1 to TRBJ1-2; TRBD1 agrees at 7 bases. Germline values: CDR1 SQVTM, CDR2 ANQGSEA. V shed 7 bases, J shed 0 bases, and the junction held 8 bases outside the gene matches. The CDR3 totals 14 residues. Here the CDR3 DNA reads TGCAGCGCTGACGGGGACAGATCTAACTATGGCTACACCTTC. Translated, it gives CSADGDRSNYGYTF.